The T cell receptor (beta chain) under discussion was sequenced for a study of technical replicates of blood from a few donors. Method: immunoSEQ multiplex PCR; TCRdb's copy keeps in-frame clones and lacks some. This sample has approximately 99,000 clones, with roughly 95% found just once. The CDR3 sequence is 15 residues long. V shed 6 bases and J 0 bases; nucleotides not matched to a gene: 4. Per germline, CDR1 MNHEY and CDR2 SMNVEV (reference sequence). The V gene is TRBV27, the J gene TRBJ2-3; 9 positions match TRBD2. The source material was T cells isolated from PBMCs. The TCR originated in a human donor in good health. CDR3 region: CASSPLAGSTDTQYF. In nucleotides, the CDR3 is TGTGCCAGCAGCCCTCTAGCGGGGAGCACAGATACGCAGTATTTT.